The sequence of this T cell receptor (beta chain) was determined in a study of blood T cells in healthy people across ages. Study results and limitations: Diversity was higher, and naive CD4+ cells more numerous, in long-lived donors than in aged donors. Underestimates were what the diversity estimates from one million T cells were considered to be.

This clonotype appeared many times. Its antigen is not identified. Each of the donors had approximately 10 milliliters of peripheral blood drawn into EDTA-treated Vacutainer tubes. CDR3 length: 15 residues. J lost 0 bases, V lost 5 bases, and 4 bases had no gene match. A second PCR of roughly 6 to 12 cycles used a sample-barcoded 5' primer and a J-beta primer mix. All cDNA molecules were each tagged by a template-switch adaptor with 12 random nucleotides. TCRdb redid the calling of the 5' RACE reads with MiXCR, one entry per CDR3 protein. The sample has about 1.8 million distinct CDR3 sequences, less than 50% seen once.

The receptor's source is a woman aged 35 to 49 in good health. This chain uses TRBV12-3 or TRBV12-4 with TRBJ2-3, with 8 bases matching TRBD2. The sequenced material came from blood. The CDR3 DNA reads as TGTGCCAGCAGTCCCCGGGGGGGAAGCACAGATACGCAGTATTTT. Amino acid sequence: CASSPRGGSTDTQYF.